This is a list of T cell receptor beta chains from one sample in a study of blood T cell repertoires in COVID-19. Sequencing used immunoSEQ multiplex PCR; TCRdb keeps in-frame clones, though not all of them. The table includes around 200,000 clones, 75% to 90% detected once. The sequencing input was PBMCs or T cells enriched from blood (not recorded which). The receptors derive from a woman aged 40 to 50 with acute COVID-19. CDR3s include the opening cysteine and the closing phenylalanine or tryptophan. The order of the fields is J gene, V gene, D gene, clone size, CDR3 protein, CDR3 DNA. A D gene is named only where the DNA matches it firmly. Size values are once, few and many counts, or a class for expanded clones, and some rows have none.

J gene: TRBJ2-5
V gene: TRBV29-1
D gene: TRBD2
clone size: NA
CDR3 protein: CSVQKPGLAGRIGETQYF
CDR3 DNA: TGCAGCGTCCAAAAACCGGGACTAGCGGGTCGAATTGGGGAGACCCAGTACTTC

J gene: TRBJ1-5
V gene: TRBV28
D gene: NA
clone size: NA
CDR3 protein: CASSADSGVGNQPQHF
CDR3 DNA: TGTGCCAGCAGCGCCGACAGCGGGGTGGGCAATCAGCCCCAGCATTTT

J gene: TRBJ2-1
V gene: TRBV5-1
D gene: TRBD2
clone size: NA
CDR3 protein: CASSYGLAGGNEQFF
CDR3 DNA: TGCGCCAGCAGCTATGGACTAGCGGGGGGAAATGAGCAGTTCTTC

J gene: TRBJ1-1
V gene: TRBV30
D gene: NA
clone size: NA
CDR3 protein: CAGTDRNTEAFF
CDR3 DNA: TGTGCCGGAACCGACAGGAACACTGAAGCTTTCTTT

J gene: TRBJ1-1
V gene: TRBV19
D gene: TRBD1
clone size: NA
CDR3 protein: CASSRYRGHAEAFF
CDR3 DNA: TGTGCCAGTAGTAGGTACAGGGGGCACGCTGAAGCTTTCTTT

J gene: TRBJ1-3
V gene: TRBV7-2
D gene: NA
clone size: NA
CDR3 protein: CASSLDSLSRGFFGNTIYF
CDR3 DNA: TGTGCCAGCAGCTTAGATTCCTTAAGCAGGGGCTTCTTTGGAAACACCATATATTTT

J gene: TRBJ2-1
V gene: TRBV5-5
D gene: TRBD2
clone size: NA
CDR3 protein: CASNLAAARYNEQFF
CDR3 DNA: TGTGCCAGCAACCTAGCGGCAGCCCGCTACAATGAGCAGTTCTTC

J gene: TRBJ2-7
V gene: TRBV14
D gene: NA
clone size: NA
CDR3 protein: CASSQGWADTYEQYF
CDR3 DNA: TGTGCCAGCAGCCAAGGGTGGGCGGACACCTACGAGCAGTACTTC

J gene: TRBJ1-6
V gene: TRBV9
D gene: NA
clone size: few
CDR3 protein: CASSVEPGNSPLHF
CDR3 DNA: TGTGCCAGCAGCGTAGAGCCGGGGAATTCACCCCTCCACTTT

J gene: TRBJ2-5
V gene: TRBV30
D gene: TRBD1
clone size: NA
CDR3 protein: CAWRGQGGGQETQYF
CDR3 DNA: TGTGCCTGGAGGGGACAGGGAGGGGGCCAAGAGACCCAGTACTTC

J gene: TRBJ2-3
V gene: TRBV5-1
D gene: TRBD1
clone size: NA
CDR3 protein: CASSLVTGETGNTQYF
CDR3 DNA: TGCGCCAGCAGCTTGGTAACAGGGGAGACAGGGAATACGCAGTATTTT

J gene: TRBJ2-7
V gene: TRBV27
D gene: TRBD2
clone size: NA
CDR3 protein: CASSPSSGGYEQYF
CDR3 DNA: TGTGCCAGCAGTCCCTCGAGCGGGGGCTACGAGCAGTACTTC

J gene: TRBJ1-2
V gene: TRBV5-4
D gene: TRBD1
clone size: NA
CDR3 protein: CASSLGGTGGLSNYGYTF
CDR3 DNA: TGTGCCAGCAGCTTGGGAGGGACAGGGGGCCTCTCCAACTATGGCTACACCTTC

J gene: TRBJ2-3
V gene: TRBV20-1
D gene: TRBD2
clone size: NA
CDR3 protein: CSASVGGRGTDTQYF
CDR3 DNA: TGCAGTGCTAGTGTGGGCGGGAGAGGCACAGATACGCAGTATTTT

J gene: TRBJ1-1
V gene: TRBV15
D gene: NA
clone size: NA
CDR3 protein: CATSRDYRGEAFF
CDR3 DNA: TGTGCCACCAGCAGAGATTATAGGGGTGAAGCTTTCTTT

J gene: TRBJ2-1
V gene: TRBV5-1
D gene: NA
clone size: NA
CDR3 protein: CASSLVGGLTYNEQFF
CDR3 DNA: TGCGCCAGCAGCTTGGTCGGCGGGCTGACCTACAATGAGCAGTTCTTC

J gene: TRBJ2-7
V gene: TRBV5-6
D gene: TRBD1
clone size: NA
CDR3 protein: CASSLFGTGTSYEQYF
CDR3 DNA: TGTGCCAGCAGCTTGTTCGGGACAGGGACCTCCTACGAGCAGTACTTC

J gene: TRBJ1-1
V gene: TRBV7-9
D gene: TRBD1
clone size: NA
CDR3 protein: CASSIPGTGGTEAFF
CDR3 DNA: TGTGCCAGCAGCATACCCGGGACAGGGGGCACTGAAGCTTTCTTT

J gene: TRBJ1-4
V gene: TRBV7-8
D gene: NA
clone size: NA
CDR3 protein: CASSSLGGFTNEKLFF
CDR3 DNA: TGTGCCAGCAGCTCATTGGGGGGATTCACTAATGAAAAACTGTTTTTT

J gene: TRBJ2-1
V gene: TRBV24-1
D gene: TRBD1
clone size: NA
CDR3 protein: CATSDSARQGNEQFF
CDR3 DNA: TGTGCCACCAGTGATTCGGCGAGACAGGGGAATGAGCAGTTCTTC

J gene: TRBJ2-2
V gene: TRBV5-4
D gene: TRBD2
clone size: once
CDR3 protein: CASSPPGLAGELFF
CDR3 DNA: TGTGCCAGCAGTCCCCCGGGACTAGCCGGGGAGCTGTTTTTT

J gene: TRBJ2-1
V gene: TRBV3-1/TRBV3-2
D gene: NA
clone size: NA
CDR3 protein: CASSQAGGPPYNEQFF
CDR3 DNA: TGTGCCAGCAGCCAAGCGGGGGGCCCCCCTTACAATGAGCAGTTCTTC

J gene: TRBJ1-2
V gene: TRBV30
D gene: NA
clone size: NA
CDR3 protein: CAWITGIHGYTF
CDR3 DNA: TGTGCCTGGATTACAGGGATCCATGGCTACACCTTC

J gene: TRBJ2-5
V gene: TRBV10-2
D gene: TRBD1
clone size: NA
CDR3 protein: CASKGPRTGEETQYF
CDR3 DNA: TGCGCCAGCAAAGGACCGAGGACAGGGGAAGAGACCCAGTACTTC

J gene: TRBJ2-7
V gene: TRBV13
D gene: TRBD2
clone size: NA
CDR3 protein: CASSPRGTSGSGYEQYF
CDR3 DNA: TGTGCCAGCAGCCCGCGAGGGACTAGCGGGAGCGGCTACGAGCAGTACTTC

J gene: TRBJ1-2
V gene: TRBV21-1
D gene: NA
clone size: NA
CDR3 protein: CASSKDCGDRGPYGYTF
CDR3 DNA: TGTGCCAGCAGCAAAGATTGCGGGGACAGGGGGCCCTATGGCTACACCTTC

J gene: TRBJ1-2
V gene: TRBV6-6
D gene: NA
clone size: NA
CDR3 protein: CASSPPGELVYGYTF
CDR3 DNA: TGTGCCAGCAGTCCCCCGGGGGAGTTAGTCTATGGCTACACCTTC

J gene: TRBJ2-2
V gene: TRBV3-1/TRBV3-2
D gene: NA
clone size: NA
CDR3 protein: CASSQGSAGELFF
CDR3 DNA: TGTGCCAGCAGCCAAGGGAGCGCCGGGGAGCTGTTTTTT

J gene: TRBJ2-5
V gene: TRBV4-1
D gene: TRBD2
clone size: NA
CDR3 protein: CASSQVSGGEETQYF
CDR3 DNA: TGCGCCAGCAGCCAAGTCAGCGGGGGTGAAGAGACCCAGTACTTC

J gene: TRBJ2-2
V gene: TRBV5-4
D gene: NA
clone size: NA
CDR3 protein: CASSLMLGNTGELFF
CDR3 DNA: TGTGCCAGCAGCTTAATGCTAGGGAACACCGGGGAGCTGTTTTTT

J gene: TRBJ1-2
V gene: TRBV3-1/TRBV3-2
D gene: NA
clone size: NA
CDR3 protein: CASSRQQAPYGYTF
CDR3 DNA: TGTGCCAGCAGCCGTCAACAGGCACCCTATGGCTACACCTTC

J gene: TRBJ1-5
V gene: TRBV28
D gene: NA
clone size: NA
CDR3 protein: CASSLYASGQPQHF
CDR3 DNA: TGTGCCAGCAGTTTATACGCCTCGGGGCAGCCCCAGCATTTT

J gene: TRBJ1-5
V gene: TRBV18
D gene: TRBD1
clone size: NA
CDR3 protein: CASSGTVNQPQHF
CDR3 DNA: TGTGCCAGCTCCGGGACAGTCAATCAGCCCCAGCATTTT

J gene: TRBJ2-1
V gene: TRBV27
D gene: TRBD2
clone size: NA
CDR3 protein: CASAARGAPYNEQFF
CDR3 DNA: TGTGCCAGCGCGGCGCGGGGGGCGCCCTACAATGAGCAGTTCTTC

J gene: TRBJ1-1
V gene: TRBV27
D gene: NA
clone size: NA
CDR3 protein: CASSTTVVAEAFF
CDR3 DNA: TGTGCCAGCAGTACCACGGTCGTCGCTGAAGCTTTCTTT

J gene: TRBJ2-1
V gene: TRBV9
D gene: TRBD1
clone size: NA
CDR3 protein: CASSVGRRTGPVEQFF
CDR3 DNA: TGTGCCAGCAGCGTAGGCCGGAGGACAGGACCTGTAGAGCAGTTCTTC

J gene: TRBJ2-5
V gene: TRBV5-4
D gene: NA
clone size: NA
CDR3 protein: CASSLYGRVETQYF
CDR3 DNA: TGTGCCAGCAGCTTGTATGGCAGGGTGGAGACCCAGTACTTC

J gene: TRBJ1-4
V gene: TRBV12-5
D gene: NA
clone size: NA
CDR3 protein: CASGLLGHNEKLFF
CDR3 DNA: TGTGCTAGTGGTTTACTAGGGCATAATGAAAAACTGTTTTTT

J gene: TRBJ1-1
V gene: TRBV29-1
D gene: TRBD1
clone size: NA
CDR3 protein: CSARTGGNTEAFF
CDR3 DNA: TGCAGCGCTCGGACAGGGGGGAACACTGAAGCTTTCTTT

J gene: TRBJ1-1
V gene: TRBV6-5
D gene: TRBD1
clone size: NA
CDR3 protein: CASSRGGRQGTEAFF
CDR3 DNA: TGTGCCAGCAGTCGGGGTGGCCGACAGGGCACTGAAGCTTTCTTT

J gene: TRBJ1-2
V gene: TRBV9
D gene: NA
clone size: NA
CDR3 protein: CASSEDTNYGYTF
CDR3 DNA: TGTGCCAGCAGCGAAGACACTAACTATGGCTACACCTTC

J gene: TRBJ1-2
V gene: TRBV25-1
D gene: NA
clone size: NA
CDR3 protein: CASSESGLGYTF
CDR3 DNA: TGTGCCAGCAGTGAATCCGGACTTGGCTACACCTTC

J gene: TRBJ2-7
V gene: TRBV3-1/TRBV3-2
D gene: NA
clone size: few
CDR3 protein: CASSVSSATAYEQYF
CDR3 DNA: TGTGCCAGCAGCGTATCTAGCGCGACAGCCTACGAGCAGTACTTC

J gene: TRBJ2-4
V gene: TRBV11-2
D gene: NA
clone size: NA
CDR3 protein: CASSLGQPLAKNIQYF
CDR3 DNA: TGTGCCAGCAGCCTCGGACAGCCCCTAGCCAAAAACATTCAGTACTTC

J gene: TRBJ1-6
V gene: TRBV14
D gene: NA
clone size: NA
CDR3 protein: CASSQLRTTNNSPLHF
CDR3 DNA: TGTGCCAGCAGCCAACTTCGGACAACTAATAATTCACCCCTCCACTTT

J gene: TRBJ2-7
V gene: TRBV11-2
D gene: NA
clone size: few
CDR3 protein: CASSLARSSYEQYF
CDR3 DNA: TGTGCCAGCAGCTTAGCCCGGAGCTCCTACGAGCAGTACTTC

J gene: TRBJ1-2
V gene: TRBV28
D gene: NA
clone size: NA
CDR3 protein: CASMYTSRGYTF
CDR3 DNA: TGTGCCAGCATGTATACCTCCCGGGGCTACACCTTC

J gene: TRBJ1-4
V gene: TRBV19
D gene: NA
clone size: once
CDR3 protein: CASTYGGPNEKLFF
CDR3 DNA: TGTGCCAGTACCTACGGGGGGCCTAATGAAAAACTGTTTTTT